The clone carrying this T cell receptor (beta chain) was recorded many times. Per germline, CDR1 SGHRS and CDR2 YFSETQ. The CDR3 is 14 amino acids. Trimming cost V 0 bases and J 3 bases, with 9 bases left between them. This entry comes from a study of CD8 T cells in ankylosing spondylitis. TCRdb itself ran the 5' RACE reads through MiXCR, one entry per CDR3 protein. This sample has 130,000 or so distinct CDR3 sequences; 11% occur once, and the top ten carry about 4%. The rearrangement links TRBV5-1 to TRBJ1-1, with TRBD1 as a possible D gene (6 bases). Input material: blood, either unsorted or a sorted T cell fraction (not recorded which). The origin of this receptor is a female donor with ankylosing spondylitis or in good health (not recorded which). The CDR3 is CASSLEGGYTEAFF. Here the CDR3 DNA reads TGCGCCAGCAGCTTGGAAGGGGGATACACTGAAGCTTTCTTT.